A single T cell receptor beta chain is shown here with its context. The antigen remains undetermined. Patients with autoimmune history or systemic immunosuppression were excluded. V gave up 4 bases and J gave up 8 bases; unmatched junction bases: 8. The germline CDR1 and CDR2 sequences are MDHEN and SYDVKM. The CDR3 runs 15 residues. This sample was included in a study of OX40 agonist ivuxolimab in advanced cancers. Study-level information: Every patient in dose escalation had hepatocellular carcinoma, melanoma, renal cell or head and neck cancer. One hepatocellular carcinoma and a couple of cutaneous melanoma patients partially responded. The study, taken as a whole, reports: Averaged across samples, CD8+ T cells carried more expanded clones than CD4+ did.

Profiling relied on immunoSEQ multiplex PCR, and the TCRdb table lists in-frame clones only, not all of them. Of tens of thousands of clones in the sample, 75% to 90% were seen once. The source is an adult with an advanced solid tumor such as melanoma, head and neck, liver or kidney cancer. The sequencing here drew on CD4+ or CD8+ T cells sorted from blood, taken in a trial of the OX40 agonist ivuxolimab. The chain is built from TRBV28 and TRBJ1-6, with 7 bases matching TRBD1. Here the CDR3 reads CASSSQGFGYSPLHF. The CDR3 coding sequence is TGTGCCAGCAGTTCACAGGGGTTTGGTTATTCACCCCTCCACTTT.